This T cell receptor (beta chain) was observed in a study of T cell responses to AZD1222 COVID-19 vaccine (dated by TCRdb to the early 2020s). Study-level background: A total of about 230 trial participants underwent TCR sequencing, of whom around 200 received two doses of AZD1222 and about 25 received two doses of the MenACWY control vaccine. Enrollment into the trials was organized by age into subgroups of 18-55, 56-69 and 70-plus years, and those subgroups contained around 150, 28 and 57 TCR-sequenced participants, respectively.

The CDR3 regions of human TCRbeta chains were subjected to immunosequencing. The original pipeline was this. Repertoire TCRs were matched against a reference library of SARS-CoV-2-specific TCRs generated with the MIRA antigen-specificity platform. Breadth was defined as the fraction of unique TCRs that were SARS-CoV-2-associated, and depth was defined as the fraction of total T cells that were SARS-CoV-2-associated. Each spike-specific TCR was assigned to its reactive spike region and to a CD4 or CD8 class using the MIRA data. Log10-transformed breadth and depth values were compared by one-way ANOVA with Sidak's multiple comparisons tests. Imported from immuneACCESS, the table was reduced by TCRdb to in-frame sequences with V and J called. These copies leave out some clones; in studies compared against another copy, an unresolved V gene accounts for under half, and the cause of the remainder is not known. V and J calls and clone size are as listed in that table; D and trimming were resolved from the DNA. The sample table records some 140,000 clones; 91% of these occur just once. 1.5% to 2% of the sample belongs to the ten largest clones.

Trimmed from V: 2 bases; trimmed from J: 6 bases; junction bases lacking a gene match: 2. The CDR3 goes from the cysteine to the phenylalanine over 14 residues. The only DNA kept is the CDR3, 42 bases in frame from the first base. CDR1 is given as WSHSY and CDR2 as SAAADI, both from the germline V gene. Regarding this clone: Its antigen remains undetermined. Base-call qualities are not available, and no considerably larger clone is one nucleotide away.

The time point label for this specimen denotes: about 28 days (+/-7) after the second vaccine dose. AZD1222 recipients whose second dose came at about 4 weeks and those whose second dose came at about 12 weeks were combined into one group, since spike-specific TCR depth and breadth did not differ between the two schedules. The vaccinee samples were drawn from two UK trials, COV001 and COV002, one of which was a single-blind randomized controlled phase 2/3 trial testing AZD1222 (ChAdOx1 nCoV-19) in healthy adults. Trial participant PBMC samples were collected at day 0 and day 28 after the second dose for TCRbeta chain sequencing. Points the paper makes about the study in general: After two AZD1222 doses, both the breadth and the depth of spike-specific TCRs were significantly higher than at day 0 and than in MenACWY recipients. Only five to seven AZD1222 recipients were SARS-CoV-2 seropositive at baseline, limiting conclusions about previously exposed vaccinees. Participants were mostly white British and included more females than males, and it was suggested by the authors that clonal diversity may have been underestimated. Vaccine-associated CD4 TCRs spanned the whole spike protein, with dominant responses in regions 160-218 and 743-854. Because no day 14 peak-response samples were available, the repertoires could be characterized only after the peak T cell response. In the small 56-69-year group, the increase in depth fell short of significance, most likely because of low power. Epitopes outside the regions mutated in the B.1.351 and B.1.1.7 variants were reportedly recognized by nearly half of the unique spike-specific TCRs.

This TCR was recovered from an adult who received the AZD1222 COVID-19 vaccine. The V gene is TRBV10-2 and the J gene is TRBJ1-4; TRBD1 agrees with 8 junctional bases. The sequenced sample was peripheral blood, obtained 28 days after the second AZD1222 dose. The nucleotide sequence reads as follows: TGCGCCAGCAGTGAGGGACAGGGCTATGAAAAACTGTTTTTT. Its protein product is CASSEGQGYEKLFF.